These 15 T cell receptor beta chains share one sample of origin, sequenced in a study of OX40 agonist ivuxolimab in advanced cancers. Produced via immunoSEQ multiplex PCR; TCRdb's table is partial and in-frame only. The sample holds under 100,000 clones, around four fifths seen once. The specimen comprised CD4+ or CD8+ T cells sorted from blood, sampled in a trial of the OX40 agonist ivuxolimab. All receptors come from an adult with an advanced solid tumor such as melanoma, head and neck, liver or kidney cancer.

The J gene is TRBJ1-5, the V gene TRBV19; D is unresolved. Per the germline V gene, CDR1 is LNHDA and CDR2 is SQIVND (reference sequence). The CDR3 totals 13 residues. V lost 3 bases to trimming and J lost 7 bases, with 10 bases between them. CDR3 residues: CASSIQVLQPQHF. The CDR3 DNA reads as TGTGCCAGTAGTATTCAGGTCCTCCAGCCCCAGCATTTT.

The chain is built from TRBV12-5 and TRBJ2-7; TRBD1 matches 11 bases. V was clipped by 1 base and J by 6 bases; unmatched bases: 5. The CDR3 is 15 residues long. Germline V gives CDR1 LGHNT, CDR2 FRNRAP. As DNA, the CDR3 is TGTGCTAGTGGTTTGGGACCCGGGACAGGGGGCGAGCAGTACTTC. The encoded protein is CASGLGPGTGGEQYF.

The V call is TRBV2, the J call TRBJ1-4; weak D call: TRBD1 (5 bases). CDR1 and CDR2 (germline): SNHLY, FYNNEI. Trimming cost V 3 bases and J 4 bases, with 9 bases left between them. This CDR3 contains 14 residues. The CDR3 spells CASSDGGSNEKLFF. The CDR3 nucleotides read TGTGCCAGCAGTGACGGGGGGAGTAATGAAAAACTGTTTTTT.

The chain employs TRBV30 and TRBJ1-1; a weak D match, TRBD1 (6 bases). V was pared by 5 bases and J by 11 bases, with 15 bases between. Germline V gene data show CDR1 as GTSNPN and CDR2 as SVGIG (reference sequence). This CDR3 is 11 amino acids long. This CDR3 is CAWSGAYTAFF. CDR3 bases: TGTGCCTGGTCAGGGGCTTATACGGCTTTCTTT.

V usage is TRBV11-2 and J usage is TRBJ1-1; D is ambiguous. The CDR3 covers 12 residues. The V and J ends lost 3 bases and 7 bases respectively, with 9 bases between them. In germline, CDR1 is SGHAT, CDR2 FQNNGV. CDR3 loop: CASSLELGEAFF. The CDR3, as DNA: TGTGCCAGCAGCTTGGAGTTGGGTGAAGCTTTCTTT.

V usage is TRBV29-1 and J usage is TRBJ2-7; D not certain. V shed 2 bases and J shed 0 bases, with 5 bases lying between them. This CDR3 is 12 amino acids long. Looked up from germline, CDR1 is SQVTM and CDR2 is ANQGSEA. The CDR3 protein is CSVEKSSYEQYF. The CDR3 bases are TGCAGCGTTGAAAAAAGCTCCTACGAGCAGTACTTC.

A single count supports this clone. The V gene is TRBV6-5, the J gene TRBJ2-3; unclear D gene. Trimming took off 4 bases at V and 2 bases at J, with 10 bases between the two ends. Per germline, CDR1 MNHEY and CDR2 SVGAGI. The length of the CDR3 is 14 residues. The CDR3: CASSFTVNTDTQYF. The CDR3 coding sequence is TGTGCCAGCAGTTTTACAGTTAACACAGATACGCAGTATTTT.

A single count supports this clone. Different DNA sequences within this sample yield the same CDR3. The chain is built from TRBV2 and TRBJ2-2; D may correspond to TRBD1 or TRBD2 (5 bases each). Germline V gene sequence: CDR1 SNHLY, CDR2 FYNNEI. The CDR3 spans 14 residues. V lost 2 bases and J lost 4, with 8 bases in between. The CDR3 spells CASSERGGTGELFF. The DNA for the CDR3 is TGTGCCAGCAGTGAACGGGGCGGCACCGGGGAGCTGTTTTTT. Full variable domain (remainder filled in from reference TRBV2 and TRBJ2-2): EPEVTQTPSHQVTQMGQEVILRCVPISNHLYFYWYRQILGQKVEFLVSFYNNEISEKSEIFDDQFSVERPDGSNFTLKIRSTKLEDSAMYFCASSERGGTGELFFGEGSRLTVL.

The V and J genes are TRBV7-2 and TRBJ1-2; D is ambiguous. This CDR3 contains 14 residues. V was trimmed by 1 base and J by 3 bases, leaving 9 bases between them. Germline CDR1 is SGHTA and CDR2 is FQGNSA. CDR3 DNA: TGTGCCAGCAGCTTAGAGTACAGTCACTATGGCTACACCTTC. Amino acid sequence: CASSLEYSHYGYTF.

As DNA, the CDR3 is TGTGCCAGTAGATTAGAGAACACTGAAGCTTTCTTT. It yields the protein CASRLENTEAFF. V is TRBV19 and J is TRBJ1-1; unclear D gene. Trimming stripped 6 bases from V and 1 base from J, with 6 bases between. This CDR3 contains 12 residues. The V gene's germline CDR1 is LNHDA and CDR2 SQIVND (reference sequence).

J is TRBJ2-1 and V is TRBV30; D possibly corresponds to TRBD1 (6 bases). Germline values: CDR1 GTSNPN, CDR2 SVGIG (reference sequence). This CDR3 has 16 residues. V was shortened by 3 bases and J by 9 bases, with 24 bases between the two germline ends. The CDR3 reads CAWSKPGDILRGEQFF. The CDR3 DNA is TGTGCCTGGAGCAAGCCAGGGGATATCCTCCGGGGTGAGCAGTTCTTC.

A few counts support this clone. The chain is built from TRBV9 and TRBJ1-1; D remains ambiguous. With 0 bases removed from V and 1 base from J, the gap between germline ends came to 7 bases. Germline V gives CDR1 SGDLS, CDR2 YYNGEE. This CDR3 contains 14 residues. CDR3 region: CASSVGLTNTEAFF. The CDR3 nucleotides are TGTGCCAGCAGCGTAGGGCTGACGAACACTGAAGCTTTCTTT.

The chain is built from TRBV4-3 and TRBJ2-3, with 8 positions matching TRBD2. Germline CDR1 and CDR2: LGHNA and YSLEER. The CDR3 runs to 16 residues. With 1 base clipped from V and 5 bases from J, the junction kept 8 bases outside the gene matches. Here the CDR3 reads CASSQGRGGLEDTQYF. The CDR3 region has the DNA TGCGCCAGCAGCCAAGGTCGGGGGGGCCTTGAAGATACGCAGTATTTT.

V and J are TRBV2 and TRBJ2-1, with TRBD2 matching 15 bases. Germline CDR1 reads SNHLY; CDR2 reads FYNNEI. The CDR3 runs to 17 residues. V was pared by 3 bases and J by 4 bases, with 4 bases of the junction left unmatched. DNA of the CDR3: TGTGCCAGCAGTGAGGGACTAGCGGGGGGTCGATACAATGAGCAGTTCTTC. Residues: CASSEGLAGGRYNEQFF.

The rearrangement links TRBV4-1 to TRBJ1-5; 7 positions agree with TRBD1. This CDR3 has 18 residues. Germline lookup yields CDR1 MGHRA and CDR2 YSYEKL. V was clipped by 2 bases and J by 0 bases; unmatched bases: 10. This CDR3 reads CASSQWNGQADSNQPQHF. CDR3 nucleotide sequence: TGCGCCAGCAGCCAATGGAATGGACAGGCCGATAGCAATCAGCCCCAGCATTTT.